Presented here are 30 T cell receptor beta chains from one specimen sequenced in a study of blood T cell repertoires in COVID-19. Sequencing used immunoSEQ multiplex PCR; TCRdb keeps in-frame clones, though not all of them. The sample holds roughly 120,000 clones, more than 75% seen once. Sequenced input: peripheral blood. Source of these receptors: a man between 60 and 75 years old with COVID-19, enrolled during active disease.

The chain couples TRBV7-9 to TRBJ1-2; no reliable D call. V shed 5 bases and J shed 0 bases, with 16 bases lying between them. The CDR3 has 16 amino acids. In germline, CDR1 is SEHNR, CDR2 FQNEAQ (reference sequence). CDR3 nucleotides: TGTGCCAGCAGCAAGAGGACGGACTTTTCTAACTATGGCTACACCTTC. The encoded protein is CASSKRTDFSNYGYTF.

V and J are TRBV6-6 and TRBJ1-5; TRBD1 agrees at 9 bases. J was trimmed by 7 bases and V by 6 bases; bases with no gene match: 13. CDR3 size: 16 residues. CDR1 is MNHNY and CDR2 is SVGAGI in the germline V gene (reference sequence). The CDR3 DNA is TGTGCCAGCAGCCCGGCCGGGACAGGGTTCTTCCAGCCCCAGCATTTT. Translation gives CASSPAGTGFFQPQHF.

The V gene is TRBV5-1, the J gene TRBJ2-2; TRBD1 might be the D (7 bases). This CDR3 contains 16 residues. Between the trimmed V and J ends, which lost 4 bases and 7 bases, there was a span of 20 bases. Per the germline V gene, CDR1 is SGHRS and CDR2 is YFSETQ. DNA for the CDR3: TGCGCCAGCAGCAACCTGGGAACAGGGGAGGTCGGGGAGCTGTTTTTT. Protein product: CASSNLGTGEVGELFF.

The chain recombines TRBV20-1 with TRBJ2-3, with unresolved D. CDR1 and CDR2 from the germline V gene are DFQATT and SNEGSKA (reference sequence). This CDR3 contains 13 residues. V lost 3 bases to trimming and J lost 2 bases, with 9 bases between them. Here the CDR3 reads CSASAISTDTQYF. CDR3 in DNA: TGCAGTGCTAGTGCCATTTCCACAGATACGCAGTATTTT.

The chain is built from TRBV25-1 and TRBJ2-1; TRBD2 matches at 10 bases. The junction had 5 bases not matched to a gene; V was cut back by 3 bases and J by 3 bases. The germline CDR1 and CDR2 sequences are MGHDK and SYGVNS. CDR3 length equals 16 residues. CDR3 region: CASSDRLAGDYNEQFF. DNA of the CDR3: TGTGCCAGCAGTGATAGGCTAGCGGGAGACTACAATGAGCAGTTCTTC.

This clone was seen a single time. The chain is built from TRBV30 and TRBJ1-1, with 10 bases fitting TRBD1. Germline-derived CDR1 and CDR2 are GTSNPN and SVGIG (reference sequence). The CDR3 runs 15 residues. V dropped 2 bases and J dropped 6; count of bases not matched to a gene: 9. CDR3 in amino acids: CAWSIGGQGRPEAFF. The DNA for the CDR3 is TGTGCCTGGAGTATCGGGGGACAGGGGAGGCCTGAAGCTTTCTTT.

This rearrangement joins TRBV2 to TRBJ2-1, with D maybe TRBD2 (6 bases). V shed 7 bases and J shed 4 bases, with 14 bases lying between them. Germline-derived CDR1 and CDR2 are SNHLY and FYNNEI. The CDR3 extends over 14 amino acids. CDR3 bases: TGTGCCAGCAATAGCCAGCGGGTTTACAATGAGCAGTTCTTC. This gives the protein CASNSQRVYNEQFF.

This CDR3 reads CATSDFLAGEGETQYF. The CDR3 DNA reads TGTGCCACCAGTGATTTCCTAGCGGGAGAGGGGGAGACCCAGTACTTC. The chain links TRBV24-1 to TRBJ2-5, with 10 bases identical to TRBD2. J was trimmed by 5 bases and V by 1 base; bases with no gene match: 6. The CDR3 spans 16 residues. The germline gives CDR1 KGHDR, CDR2 SFDVKD.

The CDR3 DNA reads as TGTGCCAGCATCACGGTGGATACGCAGTATTTT. It translates to CASITVDTQYF. This chain joins TRBV2 and TRBJ2-3, with no clear D. The CDR3 is 11 residues long. Between the trimmed V and J ends, which lost 7 bases and 6 bases, there was a span of 8 bases. Germline loops: CDR1 SNHLY, CDR2 FYNNEI.

V is TRBV5-1 and J is TRBJ2-2; D may be TRBD1 (6 bases). CDR3 length equals 15 residues. Germline V gene sequence: CDR1 SGHRS, CDR2 YFSETQ. Trimming left V 5 bases short and J 4 bases short, with 15 bases between. The CDR3: CASSPLDRLTGELFF. CDR3 bases: TGCGCCAGCAGTCCCCTGGACAGACTCACCGGGGAGCTGTTTTTT.

This clone was counted once. CDR3 nucleotide sequence: TGTGCCAGCTCATCTAATCCCGGGACAGCTTCCACTGAAGCTTTCTTT. Translating gives CASSSNPGTASTEAFF. This chain connects TRBV18 to TRBJ1-1; 7 positions match TRBD1. Trimming took 5 bases from V and 4 from J; bases not matched to a gene: 13. CDR1 and CDR2 (germline): KGHSH, LQKENI. This CDR3 region has 16 residues.

The chain combines TRBV2 with TRBJ2-3; 8 bases are a match to TRBD1. V was pared by 3 bases and J by 2 bases, with 4 bases of the junction left unmatched. Per the germline V gene, CDR1 is SNHLY and CDR2 is FYNNEI. The CDR3 loop spans 15 amino acids. CDR3 DNA sequence: TGTGCCAGCAGTGACCCAGGGGGCATCACAGATACGCAGTATTTT. Translation gives CASSDPGGITDTQYF.

This clone was picked up a small number of times. The V call is TRBV9, the J call TRBJ1-1; unclear D gene. The CDR3 length is 13 residues. Germline loops: CDR1 SGDLS, CDR2 YYNGEE. Trimming pared 4 bases from V and 2 bases from J, leaving 9 bases between. The chain's CDR3 is CASSTGINTEAFF. CDR3 coding DNA: TGTGCCAGCAGCACGGGGATAAACACTGAAGCTTTCTTT. The full variable domain, with the rest looked up from reference TRBV9 and TRBJ1-1, is DSGVTQTPKHLITATGQRVTLRCSPRSGDLSVYWYQQSLDQGLQFLIQYYNGEERAKGNILERFSAQQFPDLHSELNLSSLELGDSALYFCASSTGINTEAFFGQGTRLTVV.

The chain couples TRBV28 to TRBJ1-5; D might be TRBD1 (5 bases). The CDR3 is 15 residues long. Germline V gene data show CDR1 as MDHEN and CDR2 as SYDVKM. Trimming pared 3 bases from V and 0 bases from J, leaving 9 bases between. As DNA, the CDR3 is TGTGCCAGCAGTTTTGGGGCTCTTAGCAATCAGCCCCAGCATTTT. Amino acids: CASSFGALSNQPQHF.

The genes are TRBV28 and TRBJ1-3, with D possibly TRBD1 on 6 matching bases. V lost 5 bases and J lost 3, with 17 bases in between. CDR3 length: 16 residues. The germline V gene has CDR1 MDHEN and CDR2 SYDVKM. In DNA form, the CDR3 reads TGTGCCAGCAGTCGGAGCGCGGGGGGCGTTGGAAACACCATATATTTT. Protein sequence: CASSRSAGGVGNTIYF.

This chain links TRBV25-1 with TRBJ2-7; 11 bases line up with TRBD2. This CDR3 has 14 residues. The V gene end was trimmed by 6 bases and the J gene end by 0 bases; junction bases not matched to a gene: 1. Germline V gene lookup returns CDR1 MGHDK and CDR2 SYGVNS. The CDR3 protein is CASRLAGASYEQYF. The CDR3 region has the DNA TGTGCCAGCAGACTAGCGGGAGCCTCCTACGAGCAGTACTTC.

This chain joins TRBV5-6 and TRBJ2-5, with 7 bases matching TRBD2. V trimming: 3 bases; J trimming: 0 bases; junction bases outside the gene matches: 5. Germline V gene lookup returns CDR1 SGHDT and CDR2 YYEEEE. The CDR3 has 15 residues. Here the CDR3 reads CASSSTGGYQETQYF. CDR3 nucleotides: TGTGCCAGCAGCTCCACCGGGGGGTACCAAGAGACCCAGTACTTC.

The gene calls are TRBV15 and TRBJ2-5; the D gene is possibly TRBD1 (5 bases). V was clipped by 8 bases and J by 0 bases, with 10 bases between them. CDR3 length: 13 amino acids. Germline lookup yields CDR1 LNHNV and CDR2 YYDKDF (reference sequence). This CDR3 is CATSGADQETQYF. Here the CDR3 DNA reads TGTGCCACCTCTGGGGCGGACCAAGAGACCCAGTACTTC.

This chain uses TRBV5-1 with TRBJ2-3; D is possibly TRBD2 (5 bases). Trimming removed 0 bases from V and 0 bases from J, with 17 bases in between. The germline V gene encodes CDR1 SGHRS and CDR2 YFSETQ. The CDR3 has 18 residues. The CDR3 is CASSLAAGLRISTDTQYF. The CDR3 coding sequence is TGCGCCAGCAGCTTGGCCGCCGGACTGCGGATAAGCACAGATACGCAGTATTTT.

This rearrangement joins TRBV28 to TRBJ1-3, with D uncertain. Germline assignment: CDR1 MDHEN and CDR2 SYDVKM. Trimming removed 6 bases from V and 4 bases from J, with 16 bases in between. The CDR3 spans 15 residues. The CDR3 loop is CASRARNFLGNTIYF. CDR3 coding DNA: TGTGCCAGCAGGGCTAGAAATTTTTTAGGAAACACCATATATTTT.

This rearrangement joins TRBV19 to TRBJ1-2, with 9 bases identical to TRBD1. Germline assignment: CDR1 LNHDA and CDR2 SQIVND (reference sequence). V was pared by 2 bases and J by 10 bases, with 8 bases of the junction left unmatched. The CDR3 spans 14 residues. The CDR3 loop reads CASSITGGMGYYTF. DNA of the CDR3: TGTGCCAGTAGTATAACAGGGGGCATGGGTTACTACACCTTC. Together with reference TRBV19 and TRBJ1-2, the CDR3 gives the full variable domain: DGGITQSPKYLFRKEGQNVTLSCEQNLNHDAMYWYRQDPGQGLRLIYYSQIVNDFQKGDIAEGYSVSREKKESFPLTVTSAQKNPTAFYLCASSITGGMGYYTFGSGTRLTVV.

The chain couples TRBV5-4 to TRBJ2-5, with 7 nucleotides matching TRBD2. Germline values: CDR1 SGHNT, CDR2 YYREEE (reference sequence). The CDR3 has 14 amino acids. Losses at the gene ends were 2 bases for V and 2 bases for J; bases not matched to a gene: 3. In DNA form, the CDR3 reads TGTGCCAGCAGCTTAAAGGGACTACAAGAGACCCAGTACTTC. Protein: CASSLKGLQETQYF.

The V and J genes are TRBV28 and TRBJ1-5; a possible D gene is TRBD1 (5 bases). The CDR3 is 16 amino acids. Between the trimmed V and J ends, which lost 4 bases and 4 bases, there was a span of 17 bases. Germline CDR1 is MDHEN and CDR2 is SYDVKM. CDR3 coding DNA: TGTGCCAGCAGTTCGGTGGACACGCTTCGAAATCAGCCCCAGCATTTT. Residues: CASSSVDTLRNQPQHF.

J is TRBJ2-1 and V is TRBV5-1; TRBD1 matches 8 bases. From germline, CDR1 is SGHRS and CDR2 YFSETQ. The CDR3 has 15 amino acids. V shed 1 base and J 3 bases; nucleotides not matched to a gene: 3. CDR3 sequence reads: CASSLTDRDYNEQFF. The CDR3 DNA reads TGCGCCAGCAGCTTGACGGACAGGGACTACAATGAGCAGTTCTTC.

J is TRBJ1-1 and V is TRBV12-5; TRBD1 is a possible D gene (6 bases). CDR1 is LGHNT and CDR2 is FRNRAP in the germline V gene. Trimming left V 3 bases short and J 7 bases short, with 15 bases between. This CDR3 spans 14 amino acids. CDR3 sequence: CASGLGVWDNEAFF. CDR3 nucleotides: TGTGCTAGTGGTTTAGGGGTGTGGGACAATGAAGCTTTCTTT.

V gene TRBV2 combines with J gene TRBJ1-5; tentatively, D is TRBD1 (5 bases). Trimming removed 4 bases at V and 4 bases at J, with 11 bases between. Germline V lookup: CDR1 SNHLY, CDR2 FYNNEI. The CDR3 length is 14 residues. CDR3 nucleotides: TGTGCCAGCAGTGGTATGCGGGGGAATCAGCCCCAGCATTTT. Residues: CASSGMRGNQPQHF.

The chain links TRBV4-3 to TRBJ2-3; 7 nucleotides line up with TRBD1. Germline CDR1 is LGHNA and CDR2 is YSLEER. The CDR3 totals 15 residues. Germline trimming cut 5 bases from V and 6 bases from J; bases unmatched to any gene: 11. In DNA form, the CDR3 reads TGCGCCAGCAGCGGACAGGCCGCCTGGGGGGATACGCAGTATTTT. Translated, it gives CASSGQAAWGDTQYF.

In its sample, this clone was seen a few times. The genes are TRBV7-2 and TRBJ2-2, with D perhaps TRBD1 (5 bases). Trimming took off 4 bases at V and 6 bases at J, with 18 bases between the two ends. Germline CDR1 is SGHTA and CDR2 is FQGNSA. The CDR3 is made up of 16 amino acids. CDR3 loop: CASSSTRVGVPGELFF. The CDR3, as DNA: TGTGCCAGCAGCTCCACCCGGGTAGGGGTCCCCGGGGAGCTGTTTTTT.

J is TRBJ2-1 and V is TRBV21-1; the DNA was not compared with TRBD2, the D call given in the table. TRBV21-1 is assigned pseudogene status. This CDR3 region has 16 residues. The CDR3 protein is CASSLSGRAPNDEQFF. The CDR3 nucleotides read TGTGCCAGCAGCCTAAGCGGGAGGGCCCCCAACGATGAGCAGTTCTTC.

The CDR3 protein is CASSSSRTRYNSPLHF. As DNA, the CDR3 is TGTGCCAGCAGTTCCTCCCGGACACGATATAATTCACCCCTCCACTTT. This chain joins TRBV6-5 and TRBJ1-6; D is perhaps TRBD1 (5 bases). The V gene lost 4 bases and the J gene lost 4 bases, with 14 bases spanning the gap. The CDR3 runs 16 residues. Germline CDR1 MNHEY, CDR2 SVGAGI.